Listed below are T cell receptor beta chains from one sample, sequenced in a study of OX40 agonist ivuxolimab in advanced cancers. The assay was immunoSEQ multiplex PCR, and TCRdb's table has in-frame clones only and misses some. The sample contains about 81,000 clones, 85% to 95% of which appear only once. This material consisted of CD4+ or CD8+ T cells sorted from blood, taken in a trial of the OX40 agonist ivuxolimab. These receptors all stem from an adult with an advanced solid tumor such as melanoma, head and neck, liver or kidney cancer. The CDR3 runs from the conserved cysteine through the conserved F or W.

>TRBV4-2|TRBJ2-2|16
CASSQDRTGGTGELFF
>TRBV6-5|TRBJ2-3|15
CASSTPEGGPDTQYF
>TRBV4-1|TRBJ2-2|15
CASSQASGFPGELFF
>TRBV7-2|TRBJ2-7|14
CASSLMWEGYEQYF
>TRBV7-2|TRBJ1-2|16
CASSSGQGTYGYGYTF
>TRBV10-2|TRBJ2-5|15
CASSEVSWAGETQYF
>TRBV18|TRBJ2-7|15
CASSPGDRVGGEQYF
>TRBV25-1|TRBJ2-3|14
CASSEVSFTDTQYF
>TRBV19|TRBJ2-2|15
CASSTRPDRPGELFF
>TRBV4-1|TRBJ1-5|17
CASSQDNEGWVNQPQHF
>TRBV4-3|TRBJ2-1|14
CASSQQEAFNEQFF
>TRBV6-6|TRBJ1-5|14
CATYTDRTYQPQHF
>TRBV7-9|TRBJ2-1|15
CASPGTSGSVGEQFF
>TRBV7-2|TRBJ2-7|12
CASSPGTPEQYF
>TRBV9|TRBJ2-1|12
CASSVGYNEQFF
>TRBV11-2|TRBJ2-3|16
CASSGDREPITDTQYF
>TRBV7-9|TRBJ1-1|18
CASSSLAAGASPWTEAFF
>TRBV19|TRBJ1-6|14
CASTGTGDNSPLHF
>TRBV15|TRBJ2-7|15
CATSRATSGAYEQYF
>TRBV7-9|TRBJ1-1|12
CASSLAVSEAFF
>TRBV4-3|TRBJ2-7|15
CASSQGDTSSYEQYF
>TRBV9|TRBJ2-2|16
CASSPQGARVSGELFF
>TRBV9|TRBJ2-3|13
CASSVGSTDTQYF
>TRBV21-1|TRBJ1-2|15
CASSRTGGLLDGYTF
>TRBV18|TRBJ2-1|16
CASSPEGRVAYNEQFF
>TRBV28|TRBJ2-7|14
CASSPTGDGYEQYF
>TRBV29-1|TRBJ2-5|12
CSVLGSMETQYF
>TRBV7-9|TRBJ1-4|15
CASSSSGATNEKLFF
>TRBV18|TRBJ1-5|14
CASSPGQGDQPQHF
>TRBV6-5|TRBJ2-7|16
CASSYSTLGTAYEQYF
>TRBV10-3|TRBJ2-3|15
CAISETLYGTDTQYF
>TRBV14|TRBJ2-6|14
CASSQSWGANVLTF
>TRBV6-5|TRBJ1-2|15
CASTTPRGLNYGYTF
>TRBV5-5|TRBJ2-3|15
CASSFEGLNADTQYF
>TRBV9|TRBJ2-7|15
CASSLDGMSSYEQYF
>TRBV7-6|TRBJ1-5|15
CASSLFPGQNQPQHF
>TRBV5-4|TRBJ2-3|16
CASSRTSGGASDTQYF
>TRBV29-1|TRBJ2-7|13
CSVETSGSYEQYF
>TRBV9|TRBJ2-3|14
CASSVDGTGDTQYF
>TRBV15|TRBJ2-1|16
CATSRDSAGTTDEQFF
>TRBV15|TRBJ2-7|14
CATSAALLSYEQYF
>TRBV5-4|TRBJ2-5|16
CASSLGFGGGQETQYF
>TRBV7-9|TRBJ2-2|17
CASSLAPSGRPTGELFF
>TRBV6-1|TRBJ1-1|13
CASSEAAGSEAFF
>TRBV19|TRBJ2-1|20
CASRPSLAGGPIDSYNEQFF